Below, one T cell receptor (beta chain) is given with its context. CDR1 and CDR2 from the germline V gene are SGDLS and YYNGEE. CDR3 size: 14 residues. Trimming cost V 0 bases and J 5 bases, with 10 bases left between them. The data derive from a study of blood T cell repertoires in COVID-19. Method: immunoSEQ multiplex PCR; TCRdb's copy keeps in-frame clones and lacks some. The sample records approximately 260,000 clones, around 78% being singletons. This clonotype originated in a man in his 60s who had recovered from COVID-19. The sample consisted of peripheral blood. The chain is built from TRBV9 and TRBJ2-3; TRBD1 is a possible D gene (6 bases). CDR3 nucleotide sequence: TGTGCCAGCAGCGTAGCAGGGGATCGAGATACGCAGTATTTT. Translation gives CASSVAGDRDTQYF.